This entry lists 15 T cell receptor beta chains sequenced from one sample in a study of cytomegalovirus exposure and HLA in healthy donors. Primers for the PCR totalled 60 Vbeta and 13 Jbeta. Using immunoSEQ multiplex PCR, the repertoire was profiled, and TCRdb retains in-frame clones only, with some absent. The profile covers about 150,000 clones, with over 70% appearing a single time and about 3.1% taken by the ten largest. The sequenced sample was PBMCs. These receptors were taken from a woman in her forties or fifties in good health and CMV-seropositive.

J is TRBJ1-2 and V is TRBV28; 8 bases line up with TRBD1. The germline CDR1 and CDR2 sequences are MDHEN and SYDVKM. CDR3 size: 17 residues. The V segment lost 3 bases and the J segment 7 bases; nucleotides outside the gene matches: 16. As DNA, the CDR3 is TGTGCCAGCAGTTTTGGGACAGGATTAGGGTTTATCGCTGGCTACACCTTC. Residues: CASSFGTGLGFIAGYTF.

The V and J genes are TRBV30 and TRBJ2-2; D remains unclear. Germline V gene lookup returns CDR1 GTSNPN and CDR2 SVGIG (reference sequence). This CDR3 has 12 amino acids. V lost 5 bases to trimming and J lost 1 base, with 5 bases between them. For the CDR3, the DNA is TGTGCCTGGGACATGAACACCGGGGAGCTGTTTTTT. Residues: CAWDMNTGELFF.

This clone turned up a few times. The V and J genes are TRBV6-5 and TRBJ1-1; perhaps TRBD1 as D (6 bases). V lost 11 bases, J lost 10 bases, and 14 bases lay in between. CDR1 and CDR2 from the germline V gene are MNHEY and SVGAGI. This CDR3 spans 10 amino acids. The CDR3 DNA reads as TGTGCCTCGACCGGGGGGCGAGCTTTCTTT. This sequence encodes CASTGGRAFF.

This chain links TRBV7-2 with TRBJ2-2; 7 nucleotides match TRBD2. The CDR3 totals 14 residues. Germline V gives CDR1 SGHTA, CDR2 FQGNSA. With V trimmed by 2 bases and J by 6 bases, 3 bases remained unmatched. The CDR3 bases are TGTGCCAGCAGCTTACAGCGGGGTGCCGGGGAGCTGTTTTTT. Translating gives CASSLQRGAGELFF.

The V and J genes are TRBV29-1 and TRBJ2-3; D uncertain. CDR1 SQVTM and CDR2 ANQGSEA come from the germline V gene. The CDR3 spans 14 residues. V was shortened by 1 base and J by 3 bases, with 11 bases between the two germline ends. The CDR3, as DNA: TGCAGCGTTGAAGGCGGTGCCCGTACAGATACGCAGTATTTT. Encoded protein: CSVEGGARTDTQYF.

This chain connects TRBV19 to TRBJ2-2; D is unresolved. The CDR3 is 14 amino acids. Trimming took off 7 bases at V and 4 bases at J, with 13 bases between the two ends. Germline V CDR1 and CDR2: LNHDA, SQIVND (reference sequence). CDR3 nucleotides: TGTGCCAGTACAATCACGGGTTCCACCGGGGAGCTGTTTTTT. Translating it yields CASTITGSTGELFF.

V gene TRBV11-2 combines with J gene TRBJ1-3; D ambiguous. Germline V gives CDR1 SGHAT, CDR2 FQNNGV. This CDR3 has 12 residues. Trimming left V 6 bases short and J 0 bases short, with 3 bases between. CDR3 in amino acids: CASSLSGNTIYF. The CDR3 DNA reads TGTGCCAGCAGTCTCTCTGGAAACACCATATATTTT.

This clone was found a few times. The V and J genes are TRBV4-2 and TRBJ2-7, with TRBD2 matching 11 bases. The V gene's germline CDR1 is LGHNA and CDR2 YNFKEQ. V shed 1 base, J shed 3 bases, and the junction held 5 bases outside the gene matches. The CDR3 is 16 residues long. The chain's CDR3 is CASSQALAGGVYEQYF. The CDR3 DNA reads as TGTGCCAGCAGCCAAGCGTTAGCGGGAGGGGTCTACGAGCAGTACTTC.

A few counts support this clone. This sequence joins TRBV7-2 and TRBJ1-5, with 8 positions matching TRBD1. V trimming: 3 bases; J trimming: 2 bases; junction bases outside the gene matches: 3. Per germline, CDR1 SGHTA and CDR2 FQGNSA. There are 15 residues in the CDR3. Written as DNA, the CDR3 is TGTGCCAGCAGCTTTGACAGGGGAGGCAATCAGCCCCAGCATTTT. Its translation: CASSFDRGGNQPQHF.

The chain employs TRBV10-3 and TRBJ2-1; 8 bases are shared with TRBD2. After removal of 10 bases from V and 8 bases from J, the junction contained 10 bases not matched to a gene. This CDR3 has 13 residues. Germline CDR1 is ENHRY and CDR2 is SYGVKD. The CDR3 DNA reads as TGTGCCAACTCCGGCGGGAGGAGTGATGAGCAGTTCTTC. Translated, it gives CANSGGRSDEQFF.

This clone came up a few times. The chain couples TRBV2 to TRBJ1-3; 10 nucleotides agree with TRBD1. The CDR3 has 15 amino acids. V shed 7 bases, J shed 0 bases, and the junction held 3 bases outside the gene matches. Germline V gene data show CDR1 as SNHLY and CDR2 as FYNNEI. The CDR3 here is CASKGQGFSGNTIYF. The DNA of the CDR3 is TGTGCCAGCAAGGGACAGGGGTTCTCTGGAAACACCATATATTTT.

This chain links TRBV5-1 with TRBJ2-5; a possible D gene is TRBD1 (6 bases). The CDR3 contains 15 residues. With 4 bases removed from V and 3 bases from J, the gap between germline ends came to 16 bases. Looked up from germline, CDR1 is SGHRS and CDR2 is YFSETQ. The chain's CDR3 is CASSPELGGEETQYF. The CDR3, as DNA: TGCGCCAGCAGCCCCGAATTAGGGGGAGAAGAGACCCAGTACTTC.

CDR3 nucleotide sequence: TGTGCCAGCAGCCCGGGACAGTTATCCTATGGCTACACCTTC. Translation gives CASSPGQLSYGYTF. The chain joins TRBV7-9 to TRBJ1-2; 7 nucleotides match TRBD1. With V trimmed by 5 bases and J by 4 bases, 7 bases remained unmatched. Germline CDR1 SEHNR, CDR2 FQNEAQ (reference sequence). The CDR3 spans 14 residues.

The V and J genes are TRBV4-3 and TRBJ2-1, with 7 bases identical to TRBD2. Per germline, CDR1 LGHNA and CDR2 YSLEER. The CDR3 totals 16 residues. J lost 6 bases, V lost 1 base, and 9 bases had no gene match. CDR3 DNA sequence: TGCGCCAGCAGCCAAGGGGTGGGGGGGGAGGGCAATGAGCAGTTCTTC. Protein sequence: CASSQGVGGEGNEQFF.

This CDR3 is CASSPGLAGAREYF. The CDR3 DNA follows: TGTGCCAGCAGCCCGGGACTAGCGGGAGCCCGGGAGTATTTT. V gene TRBV2 combines with J gene TRBJ2-3; 14 positions agree with TRBD2. The V and J ends lost 6 bases and 13 bases, in that order; junction bases with no gene match: 9. The CDR3 is 14 residues long. CDR1 SNHLY and CDR2 FYNNEI come from the germline V gene.